This TCR beta chain emerged from a study of CD8+ T cells in alopecia areata. To note about this clone: Antigen: not known.

Study-level results: Compared with mice, patients displayed less clear TCR sharing, possibly for HLA-related reasons. Lesional scalp, especially alopecia totalis/universalis, showed higher clonality than normal scalp. Scalp sample sequencing also detects resident alphabeta T cells of normal skin.

Sequencing relied on a cDNA template that was reverse transcribed from extracted RNA. Using immunoSEQ multiplex PCR, the repertoire was profiled, and TCRdb retains in-frame clones only, with some absent. The sample holds under 250,000 clones, roughly three fifths seen once. Trimming removed 3 bases from V and 6 bases from J; junction bases left unmatched: 4. This CDR3 region has 14 residues. In germline, CDR1 is SEHNR, CDR2 FQNEAQ (reference sequence). Sequenced material: CD8+ T cells sorted from blood. The sequence was obtained from a human donor in good health. The chain couples TRBV7-9 to TRBJ1-2; TRBD1 aligns across 10 bases. The CDR3 loop reads CASSFGDRGHGYTF. CDR3 bases: TGTGCCAGCAGCTTCGGAGACAGGGGGCATGGCTACACCTTC.